These 12 T cell receptor beta chains share one sample of origin, sequenced in a study of radiation and T cells in renal cell carcinoma. Clones were sequenced by immunoSEQ multiplex PCR, and TCRdb holds only the in-frame ones, with some missing. The data show some 150,000 clones, over 80% seen once. Time point given: blood 2 weeks post-SBRT. Described treatment: 15 Gy SBRT to primary tumor, nephrectomy 4 weeks later. Sequences were derived from blood, sampled from a patient whose treatment included radiotherapy and nephrectomy. Receptor source: a woman in her forties or fifties with renal cell carcinoma.

The gene calls are TRBV7-9 and TRBJ1-1, with 7 bases identical to TRBD1. Germline loops: CDR1 SEHNR, CDR2 FQNEAQ (reference sequence). The CDR3 is 14 amino acids. J gave up 1 base and V 5 bases, and 4 bases lay outside the gene matches. CDR3 DNA: TGTGCCAGCAGCCCCCGACAGGGGAACACTGAAGCTTTCTTT. Residues: CASSPRQGNTEAFF. The whole variable domain, remainder taken from reference TRBV7-9 and TRBJ1-1, is DTGVSQNPRHKITKRGQNVTFRCDPISEHNRLYWYRQTLGQGPEFLTYFQNEAQLEKSRLLSDRFSAERPKGSFSTLEIQRTEQGDSAMYLCASSPRQGNTEAFFGQGTRLTVV.

Written as DNA, the CDR3 is TGCGCCAGCAGCACGGGGACAGGCATTAAAGAGACCCAGTACTTC. Amino acid sequence: CASSTGTGIKETQYF. The chain joins TRBV5-1 to TRBJ2-5; 8 positions match TRBD1. Trimming removed 4 bases from V and 3 bases from J; junction bases left unmatched: 8. From germline, CDR1 is SGHRS and CDR2 YFSETQ. The CDR3 is made up of 15 amino acids.

This clone was detected once. The rearrangement links TRBV15 to TRBJ1-2; 9 bases agree with TRBD1. CDR1 and CDR2 from the germline V gene are LNHNV and YYDKDF (reference sequence). The junction had 11 bases not matched to a gene; V was cut back by 4 bases and J by 11 bases. CDR3 size: 14 residues. CDR3: CATSTRGTGLGYTF. CDR3 DNA: TGTGCCACCAGCACTCGAGGGACAGGGTTAGGATACACCTTC.

This clone showed up just a few times. V gene TRBV7-9 combines with J gene TRBJ1-1; a weak D match, TRBD1 (6 bases). The V end was cut by 2 bases, the J end by 5 bases, with 9 bases between. CDR1 is SEHNR and CDR2 is FQNEAQ in the germline V gene (reference sequence). The CDR3 consists of 13 residues. The CDR3 coding sequence is TGTGCCAGCAGCTTAACAGGGCGAACTGAAGCTTTCTTT. Its protein product is CASSLTGRTEAFF.

This chain uses TRBV6-5 with TRBJ2-2; D may be TRBD2 (5 bases). Trimming left V 5 bases short and J 5 bases short, with 12 bases between. This CDR3 has 14 residues. CDR1 and CDR2 (germline): MNHEY, SVGAGI. The CDR3 DNA sequence: TGTGCCAGCAGTCGCGACTACCATACCGGGGAGCTGTTTTTT. Its translation is CASSRDYHTGELFF.

The chain has TRBV4-1 and TRBJ1-4; D gene unclear. V lost 1 base and J 2 bases, leaving 8 bases between the germline ends. Germline CDR1 MGHRA, CDR2 YSYEKL. The CDR3 has 15 residues. The DNA for the CDR3 is TGCGCCAGCAGCCAAGGACGGGATACTAATGAAAAACTGTTTTTT. Protein product: CASSQGRDTNEKLFF.

The J gene is TRBJ2-5, the V gene TRBV6-5; the D is unclear. Germline V gene lookup returns CDR1 MNHEY and CDR2 SVGAGI. This CDR3 spans 13 amino acids. V was shortened by 6 bases and J by 0 bases, with 8 bases between the two germline ends. CDR3 sequence (DNA): TGTGCCAGCAGCCCACCGTACCAAGAGACCCAGTACTTC. Its protein is CASSPPYQETQYF.

The V gene is TRBV5-1, the J gene TRBJ1-4; D is possibly TRBD1 (5 bases). CDR3 length: 17 amino acids. The V gene lost 1 base and the J gene lost 7 bases, with 20 bases spanning the gap. Germline V gives CDR1 SGHRS, CDR2 YFSETQ. The chain's CDR3 is CASSLRQGGSAPEKLFF. Here the CDR3 DNA reads TGCGCCAGCAGCTTGCGGCAGGGTGGGTCAGCGCCTGAAAAACTGTTTTTT.

The CDR3 coding sequence is TGTGCTAGTGGTTTGGTACGACAGGGGGCTTATTTTATCACCTTC. It encodes CASGLVRQGAYFITF. The rearrangement joins TRBV12-5 to TRBJ1-2, with 10 bases matching TRBD1. Germline loops: CDR1 LGHNT, CDR2 FRNRAP. This CDR3 contains 15 residues. V lost 0 bases to trimming and J lost 13 bases; unmatched junction nucleotides: 11.

V usage is TRBV18 and J usage is TRBJ2-7; 11 bases match TRBD1. Germline-derived CDR1 and CDR2 are KGHSH and LQKENI. V was clipped by 3 bases and J by 7 bases; unmatched bases: 5. The CDR3 length is 14 residues. The CDR3 DNA follows: TGTGCCAGCTCACCGGGACAGGGGGTAAGGGAGCAGTACTTC. Translating it yields CASSPGQGVREQYF.

The chain has TRBV29-1 and TRBJ2-5; 9 bases match TRBD2. The CDR3 totals 16 residues. Trimming removed 3 bases from V and 3 bases from J; junction bases left unmatched: 11. Germline V gene sequence: CDR1 SQVTM, CDR2 ANQGSEA. CDR3 in DNA: TGCAGCGTTGATGGGGGGGGCGGGGGGGCCAAAGAGACCCAGTACTTC. Amino acids: CSVDGGGGGAKETQYF.

The chain joins TRBV27 to TRBJ2-5, with 7 bases identical to TRBD1. The length of the CDR3 is 14 residues. V shed 5 bases and J 7 bases; nucleotides not matched to a gene: 10. CDR1 and CDR2 (germline): MNHEY, SMNVEV (reference sequence). As DNA, the CDR3 is TGTGCCAGCAGTCTCGGACAGGTCGGTGGGACCCAGTACTTC. Its translation is CASSLGQVGGTQYF.